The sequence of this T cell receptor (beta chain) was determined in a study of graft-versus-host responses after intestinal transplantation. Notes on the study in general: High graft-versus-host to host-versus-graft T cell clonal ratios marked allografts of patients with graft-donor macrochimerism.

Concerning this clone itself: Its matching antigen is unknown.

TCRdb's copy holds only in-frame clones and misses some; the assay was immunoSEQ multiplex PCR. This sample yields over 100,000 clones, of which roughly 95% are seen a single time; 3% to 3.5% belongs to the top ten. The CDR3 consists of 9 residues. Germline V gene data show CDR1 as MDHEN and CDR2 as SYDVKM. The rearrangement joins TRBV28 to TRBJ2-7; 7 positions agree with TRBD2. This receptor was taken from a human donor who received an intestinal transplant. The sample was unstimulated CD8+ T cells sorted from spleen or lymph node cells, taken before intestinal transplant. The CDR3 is CAGLREQYF. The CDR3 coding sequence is TGTGCGGGACTACGCGAGCAGTACTTC. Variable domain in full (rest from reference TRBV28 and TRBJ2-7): DVKVTQSSRYLVKRTGEKVFLECVQDMDHENMFWYRQDPGLGLRLIYFSYDVKMKEKGDIPEGYSVSREKKERFSLILESASTNQTSMYLCAGLREQYFGPGTRLTVT.